The 9 T cell receptor beta chains below all came from one sample that was sequenced in a study of cytomegalovirus exposure and HLA in healthy donors. The PCR was carried out with 60 Vbeta primers and 13 Jbeta primers. Assay used: immunoSEQ multiplex PCR; TCRdb lists only in-frame clones, some missing. The top ten hold 8.5% of the sample, which has roughly 160,000 clones, approximately 82% seen once. The specimen was PBMCs. Source of these receptors: a male donor in good health and CMV-seropositive.

The V and J genes are TRBV2 and TRBJ2-2; TRBD1 matches 8 bases. Germline values: CDR1 SNHLY, CDR2 FYNNEI. J gave up 5 bases and V 2 bases, and 4 bases lay outside the gene matches. This CDR3 has 15 residues. The CDR3 here is CASSERGTGTGELFF. The CDR3 nucleotides read TGTGCCAGCAGTGAAAGGGGGACAGGTACCGGGGAGCTGTTTTTT.

The V and J genes are TRBV5-1 and TRBJ1-1; D is perhaps TRBD1 (5 bases). With 0 bases removed from V and 0 bases from J, the gap between germline ends came to 9 bases. Looked up from germline, CDR1 is SGHRS and CDR2 is YFSETQ. This CDR3 is built from 15 residues. The CDR3 protein is CASSLGTGVNTEAFF. In nucleotides, the CDR3 is TGCGCCAGCAGCTTGGGCACAGGAGTGAACACTGAAGCTTTCTTT.

The chain couples TRBV13 to TRBJ2-3; a weak D match, TRBD1 (5 bases). CDR3 length equals 13 residues. The germline CDR1 and CDR2 sequences are PRHDT and FYEKMQ (reference sequence). Trimming stripped 6 bases from V and 2 bases from J, with 9 bases between. The CDR3 spells CASRSGFTDTQYF. The DNA of the CDR3 is TGTGCCAGCAGGTCAGGGTTCACAGATACGCAGTATTTT.

The chain recombines TRBV14 with TRBJ2-3; possible D gene TRBD1, 5 bases. CDR1 SGHDN and CDR2 FVKESK come from the germline V gene. V lost 5 bases, J lost 6 bases, and 21 bases lay in between. The CDR3 consists of 16 residues. CDR3 nucleotide sequence: TGTGCCAGCAGCAAAAGTCCAGCCCCAGGGTCGGATACGCAGTATTTT. Translation: CASSKSPAPGSDTQYF.

This clone was seen more than once but under ten times. The gene calls are TRBV28 and TRBJ1-3; 7 bases are shared with TRBD1. Germline assignment: CDR1 MDHEN and CDR2 SYDVKM. CDR3 length equals 14 residues. V shed 5 bases, J shed 2 bases, and the junction held 3 bases outside the gene matches. The CDR3 protein is CASSIDRAGNTIYF. CDR3 DNA sequence: TGTGCCAGCAGTATCGACAGGGCTGGAAACACCATATATTTT.

V and J are TRBV7-8 and TRBJ2-1; 8 bases align to TRBD2. Germline values: CDR1 SGHVS, CDR2 FQNEAQ. There are 13 residues in the CDR3. After removal of 3 bases from V and 10 bases from J, the junction contained 5 bases not matched to a gene. CDR3 region: CASSFGLAGEQFF. DNA of the CDR3: TGTGCCAGCAGCTTCGGACTAGCTGGCGAGCAGTTCTTC.

This clone was observed a handful of times. The rearrangement links TRBV27 to TRBJ1-5; TRBD1 might be the D (6 bases). Germline V gives CDR1 MNHEY, CDR2 SMNVEV (reference sequence). V lost 2 bases, J lost 6 bases, and 8 bases lay in between. This CDR3 spans 13 amino acids. The CDR3 DNA sequence: TGTGCCAGCAGTTTAACAGGGATTCAGCCCCAGCATTTT. Amino acid sequence: CASSLTGIQPQHF.

This clone has only a few counts. The gene calls are TRBV5-4 and TRBJ2-3; a weak D match, TRBD1 (6 bases). The germline V gene encodes CDR1 SGHNT and CDR2 YYREEE (reference sequence). Trimming cost V 2 bases and J 0 bases, with 13 bases left between them. The CDR3 spans 16 residues. The DNA for the CDR3 is TGTGCCAGCAGCTTACAGGGAGTAACTAGCACAGATACGCAGTATTTT. Translating it yields CASSLQGVTSTDTQYF.

Of note for this clone: The sample contains more than one DNA sequence encoding this CDR3. The chain employs TRBV6-1 and TRBJ1-3, with a possible D match to TRBD1 (6 bases). The length of the CDR3 is 15 residues. Germline CDR1 is MNHNS and CDR2 is SASEGT. V was pared by 6 bases and J by 3 bases, with 15 bases between. The CDR3 bases are TGTGCCAGCAGGAGCATACAGGGCGATGGAAACACCATATATTTT. Translated: CASRSIQGDGNTIYF.